These T cell receptor beta chains were read from a single sample in a study of blood T cell repertoires in COVID-19. TCRdb's table, derived via immunoSEQ multiplex PCR, lists solely in-frame clones and lacks some. The sample shows fewer than 15,000 clones, around 85% of them seen only once. Sequencing was carried out using peripheral blood. The receptors were gathered from a human donor in a cohort sampled during active COVID-19. CDR3s include the opening cysteine and the closing phenylalanine or tryptophan.

j_call v_call cdr3_aa
NA TRBV7-9 CASSSRDSYQETQYF
TRBJ2-1 TRBV7-2 CASNGLAGTNEQFF
TRBJ2-3 TRBV6-1 CASSEGPYGDTQYF
TRBJ1-6 TRBV7-6 CASSLAFGRPDSPLHF
TRBJ2-1 TRBV19 CASTFTGAHYNEQFF
TRBJ2-5 TRBV2 CASSDQQTQETQYF
TRBJ1-1 TRBV4-1 CASSQDGRANTEAFF
TRBJ2-5 TRBV3-1/TRBV3-2 CASSQDIGASQETQYF
TRBJ1-1 TRBV6-6 CASLTVTEAFF
TRBJ1-2 TRBV29-1 CSVEAPGQGANYGYTF
TRBJ2-3 TRBV7-9 CASSLNSGSTDTQYF
TRBJ1-2 TRBV7-8 CASSLDYNYGYTF
TRBJ2-3 TRBV6-6 CASTYHGDTQYF
TRBJ2-2 TRBV11-3 CASSRHREHTGELFF
TRBJ2-7 TRBV6-2/TRBV6-3 CASSFPRDRLSYEQYF
TRBJ2-2 TRBV5-1 CASSEPGQGYTGELFF
TRBJ1-3 TRBV7-9 CASSPPGQAGNTIYF
TRBJ1-5 TRBV10-3 CAISESDRPGQPQHF
TRBJ2-3 TRBV13 CASSLWTGGTDTQYF
TRBJ1-2 TRBV7-8 CASSLGQGDGYTF
TRBJ2-7 TRBV7-9 CASSLNGGAYEQYF
TRBJ2-2 TRBV30 CAWRFMTGGELFF